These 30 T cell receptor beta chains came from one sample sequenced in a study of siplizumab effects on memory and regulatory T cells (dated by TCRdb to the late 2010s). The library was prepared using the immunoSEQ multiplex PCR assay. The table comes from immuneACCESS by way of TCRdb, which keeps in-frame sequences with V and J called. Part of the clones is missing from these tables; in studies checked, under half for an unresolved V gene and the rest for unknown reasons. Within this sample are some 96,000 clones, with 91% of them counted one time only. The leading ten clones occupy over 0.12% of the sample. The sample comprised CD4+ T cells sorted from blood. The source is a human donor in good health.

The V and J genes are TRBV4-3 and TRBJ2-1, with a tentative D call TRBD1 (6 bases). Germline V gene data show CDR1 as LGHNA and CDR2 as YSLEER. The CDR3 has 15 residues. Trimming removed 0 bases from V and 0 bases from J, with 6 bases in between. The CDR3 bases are TGCGCCAGCAGCCAAGACAGGGGCTCCTACAATGAGCAGTTCTTC. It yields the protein CASSQDRGSYNEQFF.

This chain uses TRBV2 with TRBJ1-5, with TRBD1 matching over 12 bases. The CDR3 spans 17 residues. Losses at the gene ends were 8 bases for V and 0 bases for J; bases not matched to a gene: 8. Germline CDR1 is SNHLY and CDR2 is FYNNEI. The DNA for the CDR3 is TGTGCCAGCCCCGGGACAGGGGGCCCAAATAGCAATCAGCCCCAGCATTTT. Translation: CASPGTGGPNSNQPQHF.

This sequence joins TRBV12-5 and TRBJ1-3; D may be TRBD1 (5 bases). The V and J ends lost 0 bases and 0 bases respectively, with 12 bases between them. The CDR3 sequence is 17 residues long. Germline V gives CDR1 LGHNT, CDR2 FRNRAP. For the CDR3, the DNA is TGTGCTAGTGGTTTGGTAATCTTGGGGGACTCTGGAAACACCATATATTTT. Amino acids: CASGLVILGDSGNTIYF.

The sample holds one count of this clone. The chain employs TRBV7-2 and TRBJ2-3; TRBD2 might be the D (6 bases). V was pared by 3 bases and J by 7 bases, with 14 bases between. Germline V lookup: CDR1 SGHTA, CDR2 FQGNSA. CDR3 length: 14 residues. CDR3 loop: CASSFGGDRYTQYF. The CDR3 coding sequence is TGTGCCAGCAGCTTTGGCGGGGACCGGTATACGCAGTATTTT.

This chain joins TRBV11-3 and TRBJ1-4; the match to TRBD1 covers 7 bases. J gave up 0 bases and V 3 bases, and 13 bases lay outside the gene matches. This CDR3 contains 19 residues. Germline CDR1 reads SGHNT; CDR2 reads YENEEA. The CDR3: CASSLGRGQYIATNEKLFF. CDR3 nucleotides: TGTGCCAGCAGCTTGGGTCGGGGACAGTACATCGCAACTAATGAAAAACTGTTTTTT.

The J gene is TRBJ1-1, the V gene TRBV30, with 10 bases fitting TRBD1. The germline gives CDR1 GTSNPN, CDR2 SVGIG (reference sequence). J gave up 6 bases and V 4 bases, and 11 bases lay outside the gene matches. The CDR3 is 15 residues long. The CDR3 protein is CAWMRQGARRAEAFF. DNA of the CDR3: TGTGCCTGGATGCGACAGGGGGCGAGGAGGGCTGAAGCTTTCTTT.

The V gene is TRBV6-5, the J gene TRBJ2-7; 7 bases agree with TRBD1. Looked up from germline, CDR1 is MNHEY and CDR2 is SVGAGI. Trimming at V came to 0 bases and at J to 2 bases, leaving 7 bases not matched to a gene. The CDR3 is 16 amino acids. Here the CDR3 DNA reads TGTGCCAGCAGTTACTCGATGGCAGGGGGAGCCTACGAGCAGTACTTC. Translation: CASSYSMAGGAYEQYF.

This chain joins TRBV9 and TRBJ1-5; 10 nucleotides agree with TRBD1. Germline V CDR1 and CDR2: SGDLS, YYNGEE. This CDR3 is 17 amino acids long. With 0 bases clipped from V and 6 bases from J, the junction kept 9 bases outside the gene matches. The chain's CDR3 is CASSVGVGTGVGQPQHF. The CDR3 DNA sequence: TGTGCCAGCAGCGTAGGAGTAGGGACAGGGGTGGGTCAGCCCCAGCATTTT. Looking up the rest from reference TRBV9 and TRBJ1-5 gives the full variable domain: DSGVTQTPKHLITATGQRVTLRCSPRSGDLSVYWYQQSLDQGLQFLIQYYNGEERAKGNILERFSAQQFPDLHSELNLSSLELGDSALYFCASSVGVGTGVGQPQHFGDGTRLSIL.

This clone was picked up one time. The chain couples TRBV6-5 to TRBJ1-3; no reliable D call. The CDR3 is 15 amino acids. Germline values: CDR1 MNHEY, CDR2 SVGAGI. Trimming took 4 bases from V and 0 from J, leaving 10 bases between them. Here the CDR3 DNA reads TGTGCCAGCAGTTCCGGACGGGTCTCTGGAAACACCATATATTTT. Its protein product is CASSSGRVSGNTIYF.

CDR3 amino acids: CASRADQGAGNTIYF. The CDR3, as DNA: TGTGCCAGCAGGGCAGACCAAGGAGCTGGAAACACCATATATTTT. This chain uses TRBV7-9 with TRBJ1-3, with unresolved D. The CDR3 sequence is 15 residues long. V shed 6 bases and J shed 2 bases, with 14 bases lying between them. The germline CDR1 and CDR2 sequences are SEHNR and FQNEAQ (reference sequence).

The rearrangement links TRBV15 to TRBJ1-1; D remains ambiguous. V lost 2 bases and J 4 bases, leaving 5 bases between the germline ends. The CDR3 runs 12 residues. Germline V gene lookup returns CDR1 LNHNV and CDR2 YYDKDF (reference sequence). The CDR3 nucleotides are TGTGCCACCAGCAGAATCAGCACTGAAGCTTTCTTT. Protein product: CATSRISTEAFF. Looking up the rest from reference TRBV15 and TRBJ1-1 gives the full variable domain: DAMVIQNPRYQVTQFGKPVTLSCSQTLNHNVMYWYQQKSSQAPKLLFHYYDKDFNNEADTPDNFQSRRPNTSFCFLDIRSPGLGDTAMYLCATSRISTEAFFGQGTRLTVV.

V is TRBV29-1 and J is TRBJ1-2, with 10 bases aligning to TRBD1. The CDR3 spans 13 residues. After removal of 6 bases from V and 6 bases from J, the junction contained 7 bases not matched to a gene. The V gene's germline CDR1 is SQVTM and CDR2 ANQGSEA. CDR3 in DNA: TGCAGCGTGGATCGACAGGGGGCTAATGGCTACACCTTC. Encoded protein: CSVDRQGANGYTF.

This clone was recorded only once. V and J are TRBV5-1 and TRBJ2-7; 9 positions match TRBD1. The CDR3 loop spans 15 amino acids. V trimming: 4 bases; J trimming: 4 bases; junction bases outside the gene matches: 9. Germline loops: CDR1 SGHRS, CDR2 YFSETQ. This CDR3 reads CASSGLGQGNYEQYF. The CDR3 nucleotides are TGCGCCAGCAGCGGGTTGGGACAGGGAAATTACGAGCAGTACTTC.

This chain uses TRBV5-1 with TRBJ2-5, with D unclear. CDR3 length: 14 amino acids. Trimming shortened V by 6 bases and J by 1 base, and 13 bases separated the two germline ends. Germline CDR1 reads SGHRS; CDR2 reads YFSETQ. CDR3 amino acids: CASTITEFQETQYF. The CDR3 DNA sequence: TGCGCCAGCACCATTACAGAATTCCAAGAGACCCAGTACTTC.

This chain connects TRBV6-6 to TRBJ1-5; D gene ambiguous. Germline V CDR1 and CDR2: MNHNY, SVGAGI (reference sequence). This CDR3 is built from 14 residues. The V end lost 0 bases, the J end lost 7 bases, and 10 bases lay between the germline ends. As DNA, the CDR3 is TGTGCCAGCAGTTACTCGTCGGGTCAGCAGCCCCAGCATTTT. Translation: CASSYSSGQQPQHF.

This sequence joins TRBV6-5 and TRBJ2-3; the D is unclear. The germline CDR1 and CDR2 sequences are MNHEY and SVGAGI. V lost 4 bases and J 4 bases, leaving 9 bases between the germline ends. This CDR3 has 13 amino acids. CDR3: CASSSQESDTQYF. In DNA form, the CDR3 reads TGTGCCAGCAGTTCCCAGGAGTCAGATACGCAGTATTTT.

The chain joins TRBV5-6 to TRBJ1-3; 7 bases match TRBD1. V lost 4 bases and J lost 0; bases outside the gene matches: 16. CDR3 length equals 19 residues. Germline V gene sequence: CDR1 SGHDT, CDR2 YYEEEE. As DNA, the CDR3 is TGTGCCAGCAGCGAACAGGGGCGGTTTGGGGGGCGCTCTGGAAACACCATATATTTT. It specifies CASSEQGRFGGRSGNTIYF.

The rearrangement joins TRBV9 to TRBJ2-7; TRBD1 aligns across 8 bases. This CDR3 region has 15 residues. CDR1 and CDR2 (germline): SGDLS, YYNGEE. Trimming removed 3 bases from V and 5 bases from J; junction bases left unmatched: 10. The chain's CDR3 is CASSEMTGANDEQYF. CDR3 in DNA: TGTGCCAGCAGCGAAATGACAGGGGCGAATGACGAGCAGTACTTC.

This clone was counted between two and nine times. CDR3 bases: TGTGCCAGCAGGGGGCGGGCCGACGACCAGCCCCAGCATTTT. It yields the protein CASRGRADDQPQHF. The rearrangement uses TRBV27 and TRBJ1-5; D might be TRBD1 (5 bases). CDR1 is MNHEY and CDR2 is SMNVEV in the germline V gene (reference sequence). Trimming removed 6 bases from V and 7 bases from J, with 16 bases in between. CDR3 length: 14 residues.

CDR3 sequence: CASSQSGGAYEQYF. The CDR3 region has the DNA TGTGCCAGCAGCCAAAGCGGGGGGGCCTACGAGCAGTACTTC. The chain links TRBV7-3 to TRBJ2-7; 10 nucleotides align to TRBD2. Germline V gene sequence: CDR1 SGHTA, CDR2 FQGTGA. The trim removed 5 bases at V and 2 bases at J, leaving 3 bases unmatched. The CDR3 consists of 14 residues.

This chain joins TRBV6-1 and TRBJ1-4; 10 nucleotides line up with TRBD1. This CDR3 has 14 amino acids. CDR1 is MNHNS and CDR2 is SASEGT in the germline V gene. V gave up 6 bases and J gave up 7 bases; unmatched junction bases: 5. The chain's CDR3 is CASRTGTGAEKLFF. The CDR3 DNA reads TGTGCCAGCAGGACCGGGACAGGGGCTGAAAAACTGTTTTTT.

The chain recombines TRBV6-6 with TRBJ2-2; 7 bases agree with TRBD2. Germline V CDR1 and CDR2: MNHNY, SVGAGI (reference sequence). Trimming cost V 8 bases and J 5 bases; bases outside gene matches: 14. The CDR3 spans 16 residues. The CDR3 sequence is CASGEPSGAETGELFF. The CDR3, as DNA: TGTGCCAGCGGAGAGCCCAGCGGGGCAGAGACCGGGGAGCTGTTTTTT.

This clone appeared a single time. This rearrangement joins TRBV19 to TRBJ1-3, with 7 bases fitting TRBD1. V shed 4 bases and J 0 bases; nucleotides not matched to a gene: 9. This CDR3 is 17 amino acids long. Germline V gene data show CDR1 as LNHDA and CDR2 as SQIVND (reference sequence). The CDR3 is CASSTWGQPTSGNTIYF. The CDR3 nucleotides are TGTGCCAGTAGTACGTGGGGACAGCCGACCTCTGGAAACACCATATATTTT.

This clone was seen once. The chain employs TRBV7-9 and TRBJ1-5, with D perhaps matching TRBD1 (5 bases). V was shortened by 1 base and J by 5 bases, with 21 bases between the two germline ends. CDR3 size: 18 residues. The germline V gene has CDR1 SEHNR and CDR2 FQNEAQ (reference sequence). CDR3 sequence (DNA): TGTGCCAGCAGCTTAGTATGGGGGAATTCCAGGGAGGATCAGCCCCAGCATTTT. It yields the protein CASSLVWGNSREDQPQHF.

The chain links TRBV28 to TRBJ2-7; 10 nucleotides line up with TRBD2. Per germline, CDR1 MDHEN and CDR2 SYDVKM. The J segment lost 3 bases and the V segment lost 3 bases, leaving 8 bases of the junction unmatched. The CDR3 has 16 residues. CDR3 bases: TGTGCCAGCAGTTTGGATAGCGGGGGGCCCGACTACGAGCAGTACTTC. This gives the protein CASSLDSGGPDYEQYF.

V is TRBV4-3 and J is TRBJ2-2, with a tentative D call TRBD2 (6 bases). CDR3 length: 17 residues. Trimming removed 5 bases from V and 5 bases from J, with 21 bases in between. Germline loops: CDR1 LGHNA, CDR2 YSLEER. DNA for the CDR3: TGCGCCAGCAGCTCTCCCAGGGAGGACGTAAAGACCGGGGAGCTGTTTTTT. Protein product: CASSSPREDVKTGELFF.

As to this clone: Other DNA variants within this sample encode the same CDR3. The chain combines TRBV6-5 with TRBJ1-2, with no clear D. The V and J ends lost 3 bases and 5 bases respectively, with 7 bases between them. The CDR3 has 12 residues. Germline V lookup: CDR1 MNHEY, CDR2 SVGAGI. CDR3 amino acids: CASSYKGYGYTF. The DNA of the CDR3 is TGTGCCAGCAGTTATAAGGGATATGGCTACACCTTC.

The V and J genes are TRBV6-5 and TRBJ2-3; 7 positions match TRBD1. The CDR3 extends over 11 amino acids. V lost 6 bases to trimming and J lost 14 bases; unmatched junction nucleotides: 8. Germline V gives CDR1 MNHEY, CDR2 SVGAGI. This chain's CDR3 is CASRRQGFLYF. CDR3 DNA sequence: TGTGCCAGCAGGAGACAGGGTTTTTTGTATTTT.

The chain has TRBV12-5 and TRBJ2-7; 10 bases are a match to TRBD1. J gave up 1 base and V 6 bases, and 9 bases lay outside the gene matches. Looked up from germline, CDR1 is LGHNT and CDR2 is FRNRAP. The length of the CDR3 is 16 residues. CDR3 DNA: TGTGCTAGTGGCTCCAGGACAGGGGGGTTTTCCTACGAGCAGTACTTC. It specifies CASGSRTGGFSYEQYF.

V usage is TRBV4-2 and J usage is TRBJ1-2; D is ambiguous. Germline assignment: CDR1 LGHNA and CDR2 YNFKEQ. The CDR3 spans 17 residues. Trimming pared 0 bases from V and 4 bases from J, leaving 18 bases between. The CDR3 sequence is CASSQDSVGEMVYGYTF. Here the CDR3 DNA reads TGTGCCAGCAGCCAAGATTCCGTGGGTGAGATGGTCTATGGCTACACCTTC.